The T cell receptor (beta chain) under discussion was sequenced for a study of T-cell memory formation after mild COVID-19. The wider study: Largely, the TCR clusters proved donor specific. Whole-study findings and limits: What remained unconfirmed was the SARS-CoV-2 specificity of second-wave clones peaking on day 37.

Employing constant-segment primers, 5'RACE generated TCR alpha and TCR beta cDNA libraries bearing sample barcodes and UMIs. TCRdb redid the calling of the 5' RACE reads with MiXCR, one entry per CDR3 protein. The sample includes fewer than 50,000 distinct CDR3 sequences, about 7.3% of them seen just once. This clonotype has at least ten counts. The antigen remains undetermined. The germline gives CDR1 LGHDT, CDR2 YNNKEL (reference sequence). Trimming took 0 bases from V and 3 from J, leaving 11 bases between them. The CDR3 is 15 residues long. Input material: PBMCs or a T cell subset sorted from them (not recorded which). The clonotype originates from a man between 18 and 29 years old who had mild COVID-19 (a few samples of this study predate the infection). Cell type and time point are not known. The chain employs TRBV3-1 and TRBJ1-1; tentatively, D is TRBD1 (6 bases). CDR3 in amino acids: CASSQDLKGDTEAFF. CDR3 DNA: TGTGCCAGCAGCCAAGATTTAAAGGGGGACACTGAAGCTTTCTTT. The whole variable domain, filled in from reference TRBV3-1 and TRBJ1-1, reads DTAVSQTPKYLVTQMGNDKSIKCEQNLGHDTMYWYKQDSKKFLKIMFSYNNKELIINETVPNRFSPKSPDKAHLNLHINSLELGDSAVYFCASSQDLKGDTEAFFGQGTRLTVV.